This T cell receptor (beta chain) stems from a study of CD8 T cells in ankylosing spondylitis. The trim removed 6 bases at V and 5 bases at J, leaving 14 bases unmatched. There are 17 residues in the CDR3. TCRdb passed the 5' RACE reads through MiXCR, listing each CDR3 protein once. The repertoire holds under 300,000 distinct CDR3 sequences, over 8.5% seen once, with 6.5% to 7% in the top ten. The sample holds many counts of this clonotype. The TCR comes from a male donor with ankylosing spondylitis or in good health (not recorded which). The J gene is TRBJ2-3, the V gene TRBV12-3 or TRBV12-4; 10 nucleotides agree with TRBD1. The sample comprised blood, either unsorted or a sorted T cell fraction (not recorded which). CDR3 in DNA: TGTGCCAGCAGCACCCGGGACAGGGGTTGGGTTGAAGATACGCAGTATTTT. Translating gives CASSTRDRGWVEDTQYF.